A single TCR beta chain is shown here with its context. The sample comes from a study of T-cell memory formation after mild COVID-19. CDR1 is MGHRA and CDR2 is YSYEKL in the germline V gene. The CDR3 runs to 14 residues. J gave up 4 bases and V 1 base, and 3 bases lay outside the gene matches. TCRdb used MiXCR to reprocess the 5' RACE reads, holding one entry per CDR3 protein. The table has 120,000 to 150,000 distinct CDR3 sequences, 14% seen once. Source material: PBMCs or a T cell subset sorted from them (not recorded which). This receptor was obtained from an adult woman who had mild COVID-19 (a few samples of this study predate the infection). Cell type and time point are not known. V is TRBV4-1 and J is TRBJ2-5, with 7 bases that match TRBD2. CDR3 bases: TGCGCCAGCAGCCAAGTTGGCGGGGGAGAGACCCAGTACTTC. Translated, it gives CASSQVGGGETQYF.